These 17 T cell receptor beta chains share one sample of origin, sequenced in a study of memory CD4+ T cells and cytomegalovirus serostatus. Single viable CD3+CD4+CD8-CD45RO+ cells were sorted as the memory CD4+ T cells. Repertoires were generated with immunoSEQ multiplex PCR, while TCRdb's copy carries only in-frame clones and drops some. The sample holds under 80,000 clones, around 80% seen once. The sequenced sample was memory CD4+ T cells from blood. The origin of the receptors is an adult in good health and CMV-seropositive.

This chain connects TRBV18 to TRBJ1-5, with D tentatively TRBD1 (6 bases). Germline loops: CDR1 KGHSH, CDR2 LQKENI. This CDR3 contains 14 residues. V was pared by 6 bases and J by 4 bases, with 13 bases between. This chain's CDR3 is CASSPDRRNQPQHF. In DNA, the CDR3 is TGTGCCAGCTCCCCCGACAGGCGTAATCAGCCCCAGCATTTT.

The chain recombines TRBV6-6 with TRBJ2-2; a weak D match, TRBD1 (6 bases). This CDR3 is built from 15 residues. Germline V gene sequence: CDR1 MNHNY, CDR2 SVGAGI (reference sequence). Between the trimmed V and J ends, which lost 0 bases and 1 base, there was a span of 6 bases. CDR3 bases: TGTGCCAGCAGTTACTCAGGGGGGAACACCGGGGAGCTGTTTTTT. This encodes CASSYSGGNTGELFF.

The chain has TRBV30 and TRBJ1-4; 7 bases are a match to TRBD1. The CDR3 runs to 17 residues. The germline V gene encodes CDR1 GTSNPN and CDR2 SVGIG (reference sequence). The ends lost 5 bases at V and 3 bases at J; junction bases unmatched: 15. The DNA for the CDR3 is TGTGCCTGGGGACAAAACAGGGGTGGTGTCCCTAATGAAAAACTGTTTTTT. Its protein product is CAWGQNRGGVPNEKLFF.

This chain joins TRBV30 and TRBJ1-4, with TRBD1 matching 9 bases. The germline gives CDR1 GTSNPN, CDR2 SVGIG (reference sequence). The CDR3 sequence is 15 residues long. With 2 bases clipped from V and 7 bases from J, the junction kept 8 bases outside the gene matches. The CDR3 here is CAWSSPTGGGEKLFF. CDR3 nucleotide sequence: TGTGCCTGGAGTTCGCCGACAGGGGGAGGTGAAAAACTGTTTTTT.

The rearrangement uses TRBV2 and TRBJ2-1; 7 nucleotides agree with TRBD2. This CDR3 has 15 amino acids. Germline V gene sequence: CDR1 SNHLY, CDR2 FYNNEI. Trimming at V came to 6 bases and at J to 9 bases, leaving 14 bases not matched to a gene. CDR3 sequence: CASSVSGVAGSEQFF. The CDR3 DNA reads TGTGCCAGCAGCGTAAGCGGGGTCGCGGGTTCTGAGCAGTTCTTC.

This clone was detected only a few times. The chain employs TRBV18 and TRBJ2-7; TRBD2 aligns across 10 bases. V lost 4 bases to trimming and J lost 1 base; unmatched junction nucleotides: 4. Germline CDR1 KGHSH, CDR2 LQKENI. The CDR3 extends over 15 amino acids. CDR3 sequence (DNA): TGTGCCAGCTCACGGACTAGCGGAGATTCCTACGAGCAGTACGTC. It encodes CASSRTSGDSYEQYV.

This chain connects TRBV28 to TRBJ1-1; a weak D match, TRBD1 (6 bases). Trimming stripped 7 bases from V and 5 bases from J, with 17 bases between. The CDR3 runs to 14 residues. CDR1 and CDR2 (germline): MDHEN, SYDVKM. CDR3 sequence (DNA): TGTGCCAGCACTATACCTACAGGGAGGACTGAAGCTTTCTTT. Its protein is CASTIPTGRTEAFF.

Written as DNA, the CDR3 is TGCGCCAGCAGCGAGGGGACAGGGGGCTCACCCCTCCACTTT. It yields the protein CASSEGTGGSPLHF. This chain links TRBV10-1 with TRBJ1-6; TRBD1 aligns across 12 bases. Germline assignment: CDR1 WNHNN and CDR2 SYGVQD (reference sequence). V was pared by 6 bases and J by 10 bases, with 4 bases of the junction left unmatched. The CDR3 runs to 14 residues.

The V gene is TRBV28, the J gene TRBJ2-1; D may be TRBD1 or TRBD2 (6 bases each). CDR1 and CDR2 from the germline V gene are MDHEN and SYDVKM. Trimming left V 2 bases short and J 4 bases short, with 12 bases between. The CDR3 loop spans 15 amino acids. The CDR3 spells CASSLAGDFYNEQFF. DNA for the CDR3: TGTGCCAGCAGTTTAGCAGGGGACTTTTACAATGAGCAGTTCTTC.

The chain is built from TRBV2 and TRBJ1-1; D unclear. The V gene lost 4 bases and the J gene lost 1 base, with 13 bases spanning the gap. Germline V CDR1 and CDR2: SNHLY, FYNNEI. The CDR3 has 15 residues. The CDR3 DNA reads TGTGCCAGCAGTGCGCTGGGCTGGGGGAACACTGAAGCTTTCTTT. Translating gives CASSALGWGNTEAFF. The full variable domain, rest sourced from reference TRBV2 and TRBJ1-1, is EPEVTQTPSHQVTQMGQEVILRCVPISNHLYFYWYRQILGQKVEFLVSFYNNEISEKSEIFDDQFSVERPDGSNFTLKIRSTKLEDSAMYFCASSALGWGNTEAFFGQGTRLTVV.

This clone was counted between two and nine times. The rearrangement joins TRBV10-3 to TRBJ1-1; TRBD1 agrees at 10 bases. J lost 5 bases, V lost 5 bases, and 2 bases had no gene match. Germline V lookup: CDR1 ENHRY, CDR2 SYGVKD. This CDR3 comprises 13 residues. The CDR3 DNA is TGTGCCATCAGTAGACAGGGGGCTACTGAAGCTTTCTTT. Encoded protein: CAISRQGATEAFF.

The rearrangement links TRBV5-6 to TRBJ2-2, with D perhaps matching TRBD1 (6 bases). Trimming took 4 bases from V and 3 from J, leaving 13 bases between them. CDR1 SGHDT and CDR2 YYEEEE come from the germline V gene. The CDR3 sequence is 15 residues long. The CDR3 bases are TGTGCCAGCAGCCATAGGGACACAGACACCGGGGAGCTGTTTTTT. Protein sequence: CASSHRDTDTGELFF.

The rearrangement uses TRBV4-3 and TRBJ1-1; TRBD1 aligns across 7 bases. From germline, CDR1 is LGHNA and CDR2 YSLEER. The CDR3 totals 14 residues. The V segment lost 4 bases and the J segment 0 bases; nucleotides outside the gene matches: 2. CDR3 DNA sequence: TGCGCCAGCAGCCTGGGGACAGTGAACACTGAAGCTTTCTTT. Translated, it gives CASSLGTVNTEAFF.

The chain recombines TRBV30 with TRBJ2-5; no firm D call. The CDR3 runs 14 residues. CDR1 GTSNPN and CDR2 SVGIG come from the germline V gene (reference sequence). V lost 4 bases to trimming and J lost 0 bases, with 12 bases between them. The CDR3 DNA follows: TGTGCCTGGAAAGCCACCCCTTACCAAGAGACCCAGTACTTC. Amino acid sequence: CAWKATPYQETQYF.

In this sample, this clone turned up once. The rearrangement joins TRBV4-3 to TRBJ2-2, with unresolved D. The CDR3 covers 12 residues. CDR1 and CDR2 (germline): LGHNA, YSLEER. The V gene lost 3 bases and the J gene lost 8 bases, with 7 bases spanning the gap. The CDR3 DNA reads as TGCGCCAGCAGCCACCGAAGGGGGGAGCTGTTTTTT. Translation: CASSHRRGELFF.

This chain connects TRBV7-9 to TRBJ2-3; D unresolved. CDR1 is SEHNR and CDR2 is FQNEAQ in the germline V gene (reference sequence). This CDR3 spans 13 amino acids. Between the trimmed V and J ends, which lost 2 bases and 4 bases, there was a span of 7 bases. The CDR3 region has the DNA TGTGCCAGCAGCTTATCGCGGTCAGATACGCAGTATTTT. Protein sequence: CASSLSRSDTQYF.

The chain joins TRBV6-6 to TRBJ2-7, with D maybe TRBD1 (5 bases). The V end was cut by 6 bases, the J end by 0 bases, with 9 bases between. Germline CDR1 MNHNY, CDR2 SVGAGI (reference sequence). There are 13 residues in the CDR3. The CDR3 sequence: CASRTGASYEQYF. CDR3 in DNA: TGTGCCAGCAGAACTGGGGCCTCCTACGAGCAGTACTTC.